Listed here is a single T cell receptor beta chain. CDR1 and CDR2 from the germline V gene are LGHNA and YNFKEQ. The germline V and J ends were trimmed by 1 base and 4 bases, with 15 bases remaining between them. This CDR3 has 16 amino acids. This record belongs to a study of CD8 T cells in ankylosing spondylitis. TCRdb called the 5' RACE reads again in MiXCR, with one record for every CDR3 protein. The sample records just under 350,000 distinct CDR3 sequences, 14% to 15% being singletons. This receptor was obtained from a male donor with ankylosing spondylitis or in good health (not recorded which). The chain recombines TRBV4-2 with TRBJ2-3; D ambiguous. Sequences were obtained from blood, either unsorted or a sorted T cell fraction (not recorded which). The CDR3 loop is CASSQAGQSVADTQYF. The CDR3 nucleotides are TGTGCCAGCAGCCAAGCCGGCCAGTCGGTCGCAGATACGCAGTATTTT.